The entry that follows covers one T cell receptor (beta chain) sequence. Its antigen is as yet unknown. With 60 Vbeta and 13 Jbeta primers, the PCR was carried out. Some clones are missing from TCRdb's copy, which holds only in-frame ones; the method was immunoSEQ multiplex PCR. The table has some 140,000 clones, around 70% seen once. This entry belongs to a study of cytomegalovirus exposure and HLA in healthy donors. Trimming took 3 bases from V and 2 from J, leaving 23 bases between them. From germline, CDR1 is MDHEN and CDR2 SYDVKM. The CDR3 length is 20 residues. Study conclusions and caveats: The investigators catalogued 150 to 200 TCR beta chains as cytomegalovirus-associated. Follow-up analysis seemed to connect common viral pathogens with several of the most significant clusters identified. Data from an earlier analysis indicated that most TCR beta V segments were productive either about 90% or about 30% of the time.

This sequence originates from a young man in good health and CMV-seronegative. The chain combines TRBV28 with TRBJ2-6, with D possibly TRBD1 on 6 matching bases. Sequencing was carried out using PBMCs. The CDR3 sequence: CASSFLILGGTRAGANVLTF. The CDR3 region has the DNA TGTGCCAGCAGTTTCCTCATCTTAGGGGGAACGAGAGCTGGGGCCAACGTCCTGACTTTC.